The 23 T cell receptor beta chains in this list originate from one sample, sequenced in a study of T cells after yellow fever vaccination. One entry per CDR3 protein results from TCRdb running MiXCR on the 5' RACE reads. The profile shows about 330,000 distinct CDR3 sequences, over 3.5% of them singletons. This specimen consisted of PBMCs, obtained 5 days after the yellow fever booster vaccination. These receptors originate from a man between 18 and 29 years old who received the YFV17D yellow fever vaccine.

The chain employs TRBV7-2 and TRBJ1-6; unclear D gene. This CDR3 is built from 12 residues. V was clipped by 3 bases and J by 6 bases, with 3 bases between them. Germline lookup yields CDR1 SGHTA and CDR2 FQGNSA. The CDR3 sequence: CASSLSNSPLHF. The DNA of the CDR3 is TGTGCCAGCAGCTTGTCTAATTCACCCCTCCACTTT.

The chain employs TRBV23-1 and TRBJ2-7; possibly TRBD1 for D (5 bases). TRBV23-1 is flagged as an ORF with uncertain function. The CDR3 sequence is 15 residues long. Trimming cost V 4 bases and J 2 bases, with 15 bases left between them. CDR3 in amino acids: CASSLKWTWAYEQYV. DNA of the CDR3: TGCGCCAGCAGTCTTAAGTGGACATGGGCCTACGAGCAGTACGTC.

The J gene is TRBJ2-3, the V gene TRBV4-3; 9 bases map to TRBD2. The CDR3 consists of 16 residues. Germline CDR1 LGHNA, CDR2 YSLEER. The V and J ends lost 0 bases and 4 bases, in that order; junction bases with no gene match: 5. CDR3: CASSQDRGGAADTQYF. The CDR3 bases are TGCGCCAGCAGCCAAGATCGCGGGGGGGCCGCAGATACGCAGTATTTT.

The CDR3 reads CSARGPGLWETQYF. Here the CDR3 DNA reads TGCAGTGCTAGGGGCCCGGGACTCTGGGAGACCCAGTACTTC. The chain recombines TRBV20-1 with TRBJ2-5, with TRBD2 as a possible D gene (6 bases). The CDR3 is made up of 14 amino acids. The ends were cut back, 3 bases at V and 5 bases at J, with 16 bases in the middle. Germline CDR1 and CDR2: DFQATT and SNEGSKA (reference sequence).

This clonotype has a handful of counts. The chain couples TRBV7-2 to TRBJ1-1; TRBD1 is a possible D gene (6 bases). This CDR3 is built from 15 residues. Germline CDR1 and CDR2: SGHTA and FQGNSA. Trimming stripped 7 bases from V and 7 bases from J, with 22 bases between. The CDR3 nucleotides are TGTGCCAGCACCAAAGCGGGGGGGCGCCGGCTTGAAGCTTTCTTT. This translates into CASTKAGGRRLEAFF.

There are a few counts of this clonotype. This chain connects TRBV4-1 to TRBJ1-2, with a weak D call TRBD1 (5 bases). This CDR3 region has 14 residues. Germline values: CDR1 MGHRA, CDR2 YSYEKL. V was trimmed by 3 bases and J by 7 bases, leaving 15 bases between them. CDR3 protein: CASSQTDGEFGYTF. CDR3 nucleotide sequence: TGCGCCAGCAGCCAGACAGACGGGGAATTTGGCTACACCTTC.

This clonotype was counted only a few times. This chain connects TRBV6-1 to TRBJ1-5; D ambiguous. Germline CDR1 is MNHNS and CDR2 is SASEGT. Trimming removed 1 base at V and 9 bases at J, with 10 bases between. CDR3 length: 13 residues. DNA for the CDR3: TGTGCCAGCAGTGAAGTCTGGGAGGGGCCCCAGCATTTT. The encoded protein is CASSEVWEGPQHF.

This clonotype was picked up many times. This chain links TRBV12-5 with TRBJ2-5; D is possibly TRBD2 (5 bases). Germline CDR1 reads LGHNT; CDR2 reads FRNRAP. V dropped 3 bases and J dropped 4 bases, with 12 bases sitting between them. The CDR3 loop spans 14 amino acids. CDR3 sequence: CASGLSGRGETQYF. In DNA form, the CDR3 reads TGTGCTAGTGGTTTAAGCGGTAGAGGAGAGACCCAGTACTTC. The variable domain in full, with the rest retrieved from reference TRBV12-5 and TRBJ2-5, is DARVTQTPRHKVTEMGQEVTMRCQPILGHNTVFWYRQTMMQGLELLAYFRNRAPLDDSGMPKDRFSAEMPDATLATLKIQPSEPRDSAVYFCASGLSGRGETQYFGPGTRLLVL.

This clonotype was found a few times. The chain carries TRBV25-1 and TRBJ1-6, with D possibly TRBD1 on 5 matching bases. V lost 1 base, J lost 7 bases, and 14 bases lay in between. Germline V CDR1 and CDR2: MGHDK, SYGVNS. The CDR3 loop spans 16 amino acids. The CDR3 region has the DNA TGTGCCAGCAGTGAATCCGGGGCGCCTGGGAATTCACCCCTCCACTTT. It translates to CASSESGAPGNSPLHF.

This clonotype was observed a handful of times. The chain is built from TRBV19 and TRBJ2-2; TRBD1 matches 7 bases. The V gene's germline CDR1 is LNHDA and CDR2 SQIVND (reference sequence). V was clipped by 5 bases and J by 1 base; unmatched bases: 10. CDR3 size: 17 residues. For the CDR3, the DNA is TGTGCCAGTAGTGCGCGGCCGGGACAGCTGAACACCGGGGAGCTGTTTTTT. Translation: CASSARPGQLNTGELFF.

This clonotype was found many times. CDR3 DNA sequence: TGTGCCAGCAGTTTAGTCCACAGGGGCGGCACCGGGGAGCTGTTTTTT. It specifies CASSLVHRGGTGELFF. The chain has TRBV12-3 or TRBV12-4 and TRBJ2-2; 7 bases agree with TRBD1. This CDR3 has 16 residues. V lost 1 base to trimming and J lost 4 bases; unmatched junction nucleotides: 6.

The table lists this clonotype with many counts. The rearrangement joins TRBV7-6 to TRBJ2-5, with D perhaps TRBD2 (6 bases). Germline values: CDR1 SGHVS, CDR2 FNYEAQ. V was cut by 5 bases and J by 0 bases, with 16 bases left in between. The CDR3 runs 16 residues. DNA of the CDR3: TGTGCCAGCAGCCCGAGCGGGCAGGCTTACCAAGAGACCCAGTACTTC. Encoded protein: CASSPSGQAYQETQYF.

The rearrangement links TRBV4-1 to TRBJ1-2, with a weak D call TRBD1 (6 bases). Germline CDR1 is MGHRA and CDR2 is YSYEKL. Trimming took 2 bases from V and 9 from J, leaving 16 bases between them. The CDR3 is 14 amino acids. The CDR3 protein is CASSQSGRGASYTF. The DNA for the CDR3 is TGCGCCAGCAGCCAATCCGGCCGGGGGGCTAGCTACACCTTC.

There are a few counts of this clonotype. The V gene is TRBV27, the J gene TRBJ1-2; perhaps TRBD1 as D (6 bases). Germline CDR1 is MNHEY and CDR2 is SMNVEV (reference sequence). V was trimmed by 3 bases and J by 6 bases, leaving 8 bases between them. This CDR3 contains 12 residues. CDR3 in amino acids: CASSFTGHGYTF. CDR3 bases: TGTGCCAGCAGTTTTACAGGGCATGGCTACACCTTC.

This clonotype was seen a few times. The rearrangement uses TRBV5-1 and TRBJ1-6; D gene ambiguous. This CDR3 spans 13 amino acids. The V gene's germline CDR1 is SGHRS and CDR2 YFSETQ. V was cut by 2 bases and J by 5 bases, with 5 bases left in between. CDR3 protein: CASSFQDNSPLHF. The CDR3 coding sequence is TGCGCCAGCAGCTTCCAGGATAATTCACCCCTCCACTTT.

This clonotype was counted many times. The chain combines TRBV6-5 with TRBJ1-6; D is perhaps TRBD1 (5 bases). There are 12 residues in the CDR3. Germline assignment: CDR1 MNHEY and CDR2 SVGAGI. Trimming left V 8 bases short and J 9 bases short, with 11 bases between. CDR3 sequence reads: CASWGVASPLHF. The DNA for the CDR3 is TGTGCCAGCTGGGGGGTCGCTTCACCCCTCCACTTT.

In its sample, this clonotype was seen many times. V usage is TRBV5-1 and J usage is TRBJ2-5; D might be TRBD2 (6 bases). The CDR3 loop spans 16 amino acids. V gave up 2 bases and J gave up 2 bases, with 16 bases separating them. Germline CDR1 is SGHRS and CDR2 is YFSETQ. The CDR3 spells CASSLNPGTVQETQYF. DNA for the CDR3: TGCGCCAGCAGCTTAAACCCCGGGACTGTACAAGAGACCCAGTACTTC.

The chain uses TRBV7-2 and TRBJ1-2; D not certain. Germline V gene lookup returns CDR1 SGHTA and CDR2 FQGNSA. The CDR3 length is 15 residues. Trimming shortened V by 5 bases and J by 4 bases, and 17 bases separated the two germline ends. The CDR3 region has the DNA TGTGCCAGCAGCAAGCTTCCGAGGAACTTCTATGGCTACACCTTC. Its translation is CASSKLPRNFYGYTF.

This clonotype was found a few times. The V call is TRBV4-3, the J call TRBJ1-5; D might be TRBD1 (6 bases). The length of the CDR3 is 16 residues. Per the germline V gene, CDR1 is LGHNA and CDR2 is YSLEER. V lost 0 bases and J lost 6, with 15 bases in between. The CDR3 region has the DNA TGCGCCAGCAGCCAAGATCCGACAGGTGGAGGTCAGCCCCAGCATTTT. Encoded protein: CASSQDPTGGGQPQHF.

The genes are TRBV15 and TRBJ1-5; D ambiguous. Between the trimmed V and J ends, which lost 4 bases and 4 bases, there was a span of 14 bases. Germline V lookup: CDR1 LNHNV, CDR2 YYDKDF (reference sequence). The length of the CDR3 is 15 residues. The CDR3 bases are TGTGCCACCAGCACCTTAGATGGGATAAATCAGCCCCAGCATTTT. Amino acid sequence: CATSTLDGINQPQHF.

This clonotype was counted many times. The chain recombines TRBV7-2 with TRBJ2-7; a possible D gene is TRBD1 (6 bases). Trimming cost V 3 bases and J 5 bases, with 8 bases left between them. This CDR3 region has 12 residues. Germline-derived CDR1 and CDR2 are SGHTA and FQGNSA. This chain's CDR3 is CASSLGAHEQYF. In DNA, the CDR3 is TGTGCCAGCAGCTTGGGGGCCCACGAGCAGTACTTC. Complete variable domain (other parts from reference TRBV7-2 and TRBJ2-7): GAGVSQSPSNKVTEKGKDVELRCDPISGHTALYWYRQSLGQGLEFLIYFQGNSAPDKSGLPSDRFSAERTGGSVSTLTIQRTQQEDSAVYLCASSLGAHEQYFGPGTRLTVT.

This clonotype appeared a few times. CDR3: CATSDGGGPDTQYF. CDR3 coding DNA: TGTGCCACCAGTGACGGGGGGGGGCCAGATACGCAGTATTTT. This chain connects TRBV24-1 to TRBJ2-3, with TRBD2 matching 8 bases. The CDR3 loop spans 14 amino acids. V dropped 4 bases and J dropped 4; count of bases not matched to a gene: 3. CDR1 and CDR2 (germline): KGHDR, SFDVKD.

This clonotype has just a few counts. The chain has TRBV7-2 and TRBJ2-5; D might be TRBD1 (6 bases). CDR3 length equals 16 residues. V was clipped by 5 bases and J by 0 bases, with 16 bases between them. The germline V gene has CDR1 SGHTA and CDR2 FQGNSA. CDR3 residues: CASSPFLTGYQETQYF. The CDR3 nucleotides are TGTGCCAGCAGCCCGTTCCTGACAGGCTACCAAGAGACCCAGTACTTC.